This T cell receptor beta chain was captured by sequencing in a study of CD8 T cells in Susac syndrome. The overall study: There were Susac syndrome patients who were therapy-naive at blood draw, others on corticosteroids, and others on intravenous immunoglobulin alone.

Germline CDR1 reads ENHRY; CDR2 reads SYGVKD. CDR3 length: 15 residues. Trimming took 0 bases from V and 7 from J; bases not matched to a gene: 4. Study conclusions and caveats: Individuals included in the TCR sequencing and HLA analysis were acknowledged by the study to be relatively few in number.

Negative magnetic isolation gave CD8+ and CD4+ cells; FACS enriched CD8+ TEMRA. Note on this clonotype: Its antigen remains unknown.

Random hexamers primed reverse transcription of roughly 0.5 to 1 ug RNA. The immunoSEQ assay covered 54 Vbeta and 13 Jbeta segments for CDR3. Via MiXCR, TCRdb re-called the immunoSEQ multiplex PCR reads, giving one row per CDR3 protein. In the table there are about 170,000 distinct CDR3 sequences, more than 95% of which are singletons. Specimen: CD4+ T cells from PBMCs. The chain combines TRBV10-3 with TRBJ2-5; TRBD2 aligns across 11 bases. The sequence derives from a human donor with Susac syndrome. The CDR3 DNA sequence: TGTGCCATCAGTGAGTCGGGGACTAGCGGTTGGACCCAGTACTTC. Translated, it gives CAISESGTSGWTQYF.